Following are 31 T cell receptor beta chains from one sample sequenced in a study of blood T cells in healthy people across ages. The use of a sample-barcoded 5' primer and a J-beta primer mix characterized a second PCR of roughly 7 to 11 cycles. TCRdb used MiXCR to reprocess the 5' RACE reads, holding one entry per CDR3 protein. The repertoire has some 640,000 distinct CDR3 sequences, approximately 49% of them found once; the top ten carry roughly 31%. The sequencing sample was made of blood. These receptors all come from a woman aged 60-70 years in good health.

The chain carries TRBV7-9 and TRBJ2-3, with 12 bases lining up with TRBD2. The CDR3 covers 15 residues. Germline V gene data show CDR1 as SEHNR and CDR2 as FQNEAQ (reference sequence). Trimming cost V 5 bases and J 6 bases; bases outside gene matches: 6. CDR3 sequence: CASSQTSGGVDTQYF. Here the CDR3 DNA reads TGTGCCAGCAGCCAGACTAGCGGGGGTGTGGATACGCAGTATTTT.

In regard to this clonotype: One end of the junction is discordant with germline, which a read error may explain. The chain employs TRBV11-1 and TRBJ2-1; 8 positions match TRBD2. Germline assignment: CDR1 SGHAT and CDR2 FQDESV (reference sequence). The CDR3 is 18 amino acids. The DNA for the CDR3 is TGTGCCTGCAGCCGTTTGAGTGGAGCGGGGGCTACCTACAATGAGCAGTTCTTC. Translation: CACSRLSGAGATYNEQFF.

The chain has TRBV11-2 and TRBJ1-2; D possibly corresponds to TRBD1 (6 bases). The CDR3 is 15 amino acids. Per germline, CDR1 SGHAT and CDR2 FQNNGV. With 1 base removed from V and 6 bases from J, the gap between germline ends came to 15 bases. CDR3 DNA: TGTGCCAGCAGCTTAGTAGGGTGGGGGGCAAATGGCTACACCTTC. Amino acid sequence: CASSLVGWGANGYTF.

This clonotype has more than one count but fewer than ten. The chain is built from TRBV7-2 and TRBJ2-4, with a tentative D call TRBD2 (5 bases). The tail of the sequence fits TRBJ2-7 better, so the J call may be wrong. The germline V gene has CDR1 SGHTA and CDR2 FQGNSA. The CDR3 contains 13 residues. The CDR3 protein is CASSLMRAGEQYF. CDR3 sequence (DNA): TGTGCCAGCAGCTTGATGAGGGCCGGCGAGCAGTACTTC.

J is TRBJ2-7 and V is TRBV7-2; D might be TRBD2 (5 bases). Trimming stripped 9 bases from V and 5 bases from J, with 20 bases between. The CDR3 runs 14 residues. The germline V gene encodes CDR1 SGHTA and CDR2 FQGNSA. The CDR3, as DNA: TGTGCCAGTAGCCCCCATTCCGGGATCAACGAGCAGTACTTC. This translates into CASSPHSGINEQYF.

This clonotype was seen a handful of times. Here the CDR3 reads CASSHPSGSSYEQYF. DNA of the CDR3: TGCGCCAGCAGCCATCCTAGCGGGAGTTCCTACGAGCAGTACTTC. This chain joins TRBV5-1 and TRBJ2-7; 10 bases line up with TRBD2. The CDR3 has 15 residues. The junction had 5 bases not matched to a gene; V was cut back by 4 bases and J by 1 base. The germline gives CDR1 SGHRS, CDR2 YFSETQ.

The chain has TRBV4-3 and TRBJ2-1; D possibly corresponds to TRBD2 (5 bases). V was pared by 0 bases and J by 10 bases, with 16 bases between. Germline lookup yields CDR1 LGHNA and CDR2 YSLEER. The CDR3 consists of 15 residues. In nucleotides, the CDR3 is TGCGCCAGCAGCCAAGATCCGCGGGCCACGGGGGAGCAGTTCTTC. The encoded protein is CASSQDPRATGEQFF.

The rearrangement uses TRBV27 and TRBJ2-2; 7 nucleotides line up with TRBD1. V gave up 0 bases and J gave up 7 bases; unmatched junction bases: 8. The CDR3 totals 16 residues. The V gene's germline CDR1 is MNHEY and CDR2 SMNVEV (reference sequence). The CDR3 protein is CASSLSRGRLDGELFF. The CDR3 DNA reads as TGTGCCAGCAGTTTATCTAGGGGGCGCTTGGACGGGGAGCTGTTTTTT.

CDR3 sequence: CASSQGQTGDTQYF. The CDR3 nucleotides are TGTGCCAGCAGCCAGGGTCAAACGGGGGATACGCAGTATTTT. The chain carries TRBV4-2 and TRBJ2-3; tentatively, D is TRBD2 (5 bases). Germline assignment: CDR1 LGHNA and CDR2 YNFKEQ. Trimming pared 3 bases from V and 6 bases from J, leaving 13 bases between. CDR3 length: 14 amino acids.

V usage is TRBV20-1 and J usage is TRBJ1-2; 7 positions agree with TRBD1. Losses at the gene ends were 6 bases for V and 3 bases for J; bases not matched to a gene: 4. CDR3 length: 12 residues. The germline V gene encodes CDR1 DFQATT and CDR2 SNEGSKA (reference sequence). CDR3 in amino acids: CSATGEDYGYTF. In DNA form, the CDR3 reads TGCAGTGCCACAGGGGAAGACTATGGCTACACCTTC.

The chain carries TRBV9 and TRBJ2-7, with 11 positions matching TRBD2. Germline values: CDR1 SGDLS, CDR2 YYNGEE. After removal of 4 bases from V and 4 bases from J, the junction contained 10 bases not matched to a gene. CDR3 length: 16 residues. DNA for the CDR3: TGTGCCAGCAGCCCAATAGCGGGAGGGTCGGAATACGAGCAGTACTTC. This encodes CASSPIAGGSEYEQYF.

The chain recombines TRBV10-3 with TRBJ2-5; no reliable D call. The ends were cut back, 11 bases at V and 7 bases at J, with 26 bases in the middle. The CDR3 spans 15 residues. Germline CDR1 is ENHRY and CDR2 is SYGVKD. This CDR3 is CAASDTTANTVTQYF. The CDR3 DNA is TGTGCCGCCTCCGATACAACAGCAAACACAGTGACCCAGTACTTC.

V and J are TRBV7-2 and TRBJ2-3; D perhaps matches TRBD2 (6 bases). Germline assignment: CDR1 SGHTA and CDR2 FQGNSA. The CDR3 is 18 residues long. V lost 2 bases and J lost 6, with 24 bases in between. Here the CDR3 DNA reads TGTGCCAGCAGCTTAATGCGTGGCGGGAACTCCGCGGTGGATACGCAGTATTTT. Protein: CASSLMRGGNSAVDTQYF. Full variable domain (outside the CDR3, taken from reference TRBV7-2 and TRBJ2-3): GAGVSQSPSNKVTEKGKDVELRCDPISGHTALYWYRQSLGQGLEFLIYFQGNSAPDKSGLPSDRFSAERTGGSVSTLTIQRTQQEDSAVYLCASSLMRGGNSAVDTQYFGPGTRLTVL.

The chain employs TRBV7-2 and TRBJ2-7; 10 bases line up with TRBD2. The V segment lost 4 bases and the J segment 6 bases; nucleotides outside the gene matches: 6. CDR1 and CDR2 from the germline V gene are SGHTA and FQGNSA. The CDR3 contains 14 residues. CDR3 nucleotides: TGTGCCAGCAGCTCAACTAGCGGGGTGGGCGAGCAGTACTTC. Protein: CASSSTSGVGEQYF.

This clonotype was seen at least ten times. This chain connects TRBV20-1 to TRBJ2-4; a weak D match, TRBD1 (6 bases). Germline values: CDR1 DFQATT, CDR2 SNEGSKA (reference sequence). The CDR3 sequence is 13 residues long. V was clipped by 6 bases and J by 4 bases, with 13 bases between them. The CDR3 sequence is CSAPGTRKNIQYF. DNA for the CDR3: TGCAGTGCGCCCGGGACAAGAAAAAACATTCAGTACTTC.

V is TRBV12-3 or TRBV12-4 and J is TRBJ2-7, with 8 bases aligning to TRBD1. The CDR3 runs 14 residues. With V trimmed by 5 bases and J by 7 bases, 10 bases remained unmatched. CDR3 sequence (DNA): TGTGCCAGCAGTCCAGGACGGACAGGGAGGGAGCAGTACTTC. Protein product: CASSPGRTGREQYF.

This clonotype appeared once. The rearrangement links TRBV20-1 to TRBJ2-5, with D uncertain. Germline V CDR1 and CDR2: DFQATT, SNEGSKA (reference sequence). Trimming stripped 0 bases from V and 1 base from J, with 6 bases between. CDR3 length equals 13 residues. CDR3 sequence reads: CSARDLLQETQYF. CDR3 nucleotide sequence: TGCAGTGCTAGAGATTTGCTCCAAGAGACCCAGTACTTC.

J is TRBJ2-3 and V is TRBV7-2; possibly TRBD2 for D (5 bases). Germline CDR1 is SGHTA and CDR2 is FQGNSA. The CDR3 is 13 amino acids. V was cut by 6 bases and J by 3 bases, with 10 bases left in between. CDR3 sequence reads: CASRRVTTDTQYF. For the CDR3, the DNA is TGTGCCAGCAGGCGGGTTACTACAGATACGCAGTATTTT.

The chain carries TRBV28 and TRBJ2-3, with 10 bases identical to TRBD1. The ends lost 4 bases at V and 7 bases at J; junction bases unmatched: 14. CDR1 and CDR2 (germline): MDHEN, SYDVKM. The CDR3 spans 17 residues. The DNA for the CDR3 is TGTGCCAGCAGTTCCCCCCCGGGGACAGGGGTGGGCTATACGCAGTATTTT. It codes for CASSSPPGTGVGYTQYF.

The chain couples TRBV5-1 to TRBJ2-5, with a tentative D call TRBD1 (5 bases). Trimming stripped 1 base from V and 5 bases from J, with 12 bases between. The CDR3 contains 14 residues. The V gene's germline CDR1 is SGHRS and CDR2 YFSETQ. CDR3 DNA sequence: TGCGCCAGCAGCTTGAATCAGGGTATGGAGACCCAGTACTTC. Its protein is CASSLNQGMETQYF.

Details on this clonotype: A junction boundary mismatches the germline segment, possibly from a read error. The chain has TRBV7-8 and TRBJ2-1; 7 bases fit TRBD1. CDR1 is SGHVS and CDR2 is FQNEAQ in the germline V gene. The CDR3 length is 15 residues. The CDR3 region has the DNA TGCGCCAGCAGCTTTTGGACAGGCTCCTACAATGAGCAGTTCTTC. This translates into CASSFWTGSYNEQFF.

This clonotype showed up just a few times. The genes are TRBV7-9 and TRBJ2-5, with 8 bases lining up with TRBD1. The CDR3 extends over 13 amino acids. Germline-derived CDR1 and CDR2 are SEHNR and FQNEAQ (reference sequence). With 4 bases clipped from V and 5 bases from J, the junction kept 3 bases outside the gene matches. The chain's CDR3 is CASSSGGRETQYF. CDR3 DNA: TGTGCCAGCAGCTCAGGGGGCAGGGAGACCCAGTACTTC.

This clonotype occurred many times. The chain combines TRBV6-2 or TRBV6-3 with TRBJ2-5; D remains ambiguous. V was clipped by 6 bases and J by 0 bases, with 11 bases between them. The length of the CDR3 is 14 residues. Germline values: CDR1 MNHEY, CDR2 SVGEGT. The CDR3 nucleotides are TGTGCCAGCAGCCGGCGGTTGTACCAAGAGACCCAGTACTTC. It yields the protein CASSRRLYQETQYF.

As to this clonotype: A much more abundant neighbour one base away suggests this may be a read error. The genes are TRBV9 and TRBJ2-7, with TRBD2 matching over 10 bases. The CDR3 totals 15 residues. Germline assignment: CDR1 SGDLS and CDR2 YYNGEE. The ends lost 4 bases at V and 0 bases at J; junction bases unmatched: 4. CDR3 protein: CASSLSSGSSYEQYF. The CDR3 coding sequence is TGTGCCAGCAGCTTATCTAGCGGGAGCTCCTACGAGCAGTACTTC. Full variable domain (missing parts from reference TRBV9 and TRBJ2-7): DSGVTQTPKHLITATGQRVTLRCSPRSGDLSVYWYQQSLDQGLQFLIQYYNGEERAKGNILERFSAQQFPDLHSELNLSSLELGDSALYFCASSLSSGSSYEQYFGPGTRLTVT.

This clonotype was found once. The rearrangement joins TRBV30 to TRBJ2-2; D call uncertain. CDR3 length: 12 amino acids. Trimming removed 5 bases at V and 7 bases at J, with 11 bases between. Germline V gene data show CDR1 as GTSNPN and CDR2 as SVGIG (reference sequence). The DNA of the CDR3 is TGTGCCTGGGCCTCGCGAAGCGGGGAGCTGTTTTTT. This gives the protein CAWASRSGELFF.

The chain is built from TRBV28 and TRBJ2-5; possible D gene TRBD2, 7 bases. This CDR3 is 17 amino acids long. Germline CDR1 is MDHEN and CDR2 is SYDVKM. Trimming took off 4 bases at V and 5 bases at J, with 23 bases between the two ends. The CDR3 region has the DNA TGTGCCAGCAGTTACCCCTGGGGAGGGGGGGGAAAGGAGACCCAGTACTTC. Amino acids: CASSYPWGGGGKETQYF.

The V call is TRBV10-3, the J call TRBJ2-7; perhaps D is TRBD1 or TRBD2 (6 bases each). The CDR3 has 14 amino acids. Germline CDR1 and CDR2: ENHRY and SYGVKD. V dropped 4 bases and J dropped 6 bases, with 16 bases sitting between them. CDR3 bases: TGTGCCATCAGTGTAAGGGACACCGGGGGCGAGCAGTACTTC. It encodes CAISVRDTGGEQYF.

This chain joins TRBV7-2 and TRBJ2-5; D might be TRBD2 (6 bases). V lost 5 bases to trimming and J lost 2 bases, with 15 bases between them. The length of the CDR3 is 15 residues. Germline V CDR1 and CDR2: SGHTA, FQGNSA. The CDR3 bases are TGTGCCAGCAGCCTTTGGGCTAGCGCTCAAGAGACCCAGTACTTC. This sequence encodes CASSLWASAQETQYF.

This clonotype was counted between two and nine times. V gene TRBV10-3 combines with J gene TRBJ2-3; tentatively, D is TRBD1 or TRBD2 (5 bases each). V lost 0 bases and J 3 bases, leaving 13 bases between the germline ends. Germline V CDR1 and CDR2: ENHRY, SYGVKD. CDR3 length: 16 amino acids. The CDR3 loop reads CAISESAGRGTDTQYF. Written as DNA, the CDR3 is TGTGCCATCAGTGAGTCCGCAGGGAGAGGAACAGATACGCAGTATTTT.

The rearrangement joins TRBV24-1 to TRBJ2-1; 10 bases are shared with TRBD2. The DNA end lines up better with TRBJ2-7; the J call may be wrong. This CDR3 spans 16 amino acids. In germline, CDR1 is KGHDR, CDR2 SFDVKD. In DNA, the CDR3 is TGTGCCACCAGTGATCCTAGCGGGAGCTCCTACAATGAGCAGTACTTC. Its translation: CATSDPSGSSYNEQYF.

This clonotype was observed at least ten times. The chain couples TRBV29-1 to TRBJ2-4; TRBD1 might be the D (5 bases). V lost 0 bases and J 0 bases, leaving 9 bases between the germline ends. CDR1 is SQVTM and CDR2 is ANQGSEA in the germline V gene. The length of the CDR3 is 15 residues. The CDR3 here is CSVEDRATAKNIQYF. CDR3 coding DNA: TGCAGCGTTGAAGACAGGGCTACAGCCAAAAACATTCAGTACTTC.